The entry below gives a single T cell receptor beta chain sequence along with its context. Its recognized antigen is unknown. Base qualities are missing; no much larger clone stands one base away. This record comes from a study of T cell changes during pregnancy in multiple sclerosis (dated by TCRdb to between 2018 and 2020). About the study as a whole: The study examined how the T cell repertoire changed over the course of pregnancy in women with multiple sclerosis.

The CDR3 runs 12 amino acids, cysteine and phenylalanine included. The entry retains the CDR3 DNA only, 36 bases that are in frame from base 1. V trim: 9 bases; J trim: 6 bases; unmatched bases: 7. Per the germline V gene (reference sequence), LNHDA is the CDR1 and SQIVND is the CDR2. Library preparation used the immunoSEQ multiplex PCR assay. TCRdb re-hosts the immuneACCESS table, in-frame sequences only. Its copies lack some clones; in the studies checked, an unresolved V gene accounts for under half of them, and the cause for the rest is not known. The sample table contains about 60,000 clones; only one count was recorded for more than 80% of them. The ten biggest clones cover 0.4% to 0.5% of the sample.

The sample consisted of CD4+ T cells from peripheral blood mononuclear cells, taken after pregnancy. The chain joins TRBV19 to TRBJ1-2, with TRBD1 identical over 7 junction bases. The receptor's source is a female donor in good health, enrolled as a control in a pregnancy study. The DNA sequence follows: TGTGCCAGCTCCGACAGGGACGATGGCTACACCTTC. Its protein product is CASSDRDDGYTF.